This T cell receptor (beta chain) appears in the sequencing data of a study of T cell repertoires in cytomegalovirus infection. This clonotype has a handful of counts. TCRdb reprocessed the reads via MiXCR and lists one record per CDR3 protein. In the table there are some 400,000 distinct CDR3 sequences, approximately 30% of which are singletons. The CDR3 is 13 residues long. V trimming: 9 bases; J trimming: 6 bases; junction bases outside the gene matches: 9. Germline V lookup: CDR1 MNHNY, CDR2 SVGAGI (reference sequence). The TCR originated in a human donor in good health (CMV status not recorded). Some clones in this sample may be carry-over from other donors' samples. V and J are TRBV6-6 and TRBJ2-7; 9 nucleotides line up with TRBD1. Sequencing used PBMCs. The CDR3 DNA reads TGTGCCAGTATTACCGGGACAGGGACCGAGCAGTACTTC. This encodes CASITGTGTEQYF.